A selection of T cell receptor beta chains follows, all from one sample in a study of cytomegalovirus exposure and HLA in healthy donors. Sequenced by immunoSEQ multiplex PCR; TCRdb stores in-frame clones only, minus some. The data contain 160,000 or so clones, around 82% of them singletons. The sequenced material came from PBMCs. The source of these receptors is a woman aged 45-65 years in good health and CMV-seropositive. CDR3s leave out the opening cysteine and the closing phenylalanine or tryptophan.

TRBV11-3 ASSQGAVNNEQF
TRBV6-6 ASSPDRTRAEAF
TRBV7-2 ASQGDRGTYEQY
TRBV7-2 ASSFAGITDTQY
TRBV18 ASSPQRGTNYGYT
TRBV7-9 ASSLDGRPQH
TRBV30 AWTRGKRSTEAF
TRBV29-1 SALHSHLPYEQY
TRBV4-3 ASSQGGRTDTQY
TRBV7-6 ASSFPGTGVESEETQY
TRBV2 ASSVESYQETQY
TRBV5-6 ASRSTAYNEQF
TRBV12-1 ASSPTVLGTDTQY
TRBV14 ASSQVWGLDTGELF
TRBV27 ASSYANSYNSPLH
TRBV7-9 ASSGQGYTEAF
TRBV7-8 ASSLEVPSGVYNEQF
TRBV7-2 ASSRDIGSGNTIY
TRBV11-2 ASSKAGGSNTGELF
TRBV6-5 ASSPRQGYQPQH
TRBV5-6 ASSLDGGHGWEQY
TRBV7-2 ASSPPPGNQRPPYEQY